This T cell receptor beta chain was obtained from a study of cytomegalovirus exposure and HLA in healthy donors. General study results and limits: TCR beta sequences reportedly predicted most subjects' HLA-A and HLA-B alleles accurately.

As regards this clone: Its target is unknown.

Germline loops: CDR1 MDHEN, CDR2 SYDVKM. The V gene end was trimmed by 4 bases and the J gene end by 7 bases; junction bases not matched to a gene: 4. The CDR3 runs 12 residues. With 60 Vbeta and 13 Jbeta primers, the PCR was carried out. Profiled with immunoSEQ multiplex PCR; TCRdb holds only in-frame clones, not every one. In the table there are fewer than 70,000 clones, about 80% of which are singletons. The source is a middle-aged woman in good health and CMV-seronegative. Material for sequencing was PBMCs. V is TRBV28 and J is TRBJ2-7, with 7 positions matching TRBD2. This CDR3 is CASSSQRGEQYF. DNA of the CDR3: TGTGCCAGCAGTTCCCAGCGGGGTGAGCAGTACTTC.